One and the same sample provided the 4 T cell receptor beta chains below, sequenced in a study of T cells in Graves' hyperthyroidism and ophthalmopathy. RNA transcripts provided the source from which TCR beta CDR3 regions were amplified. TCR CDR3 regions were first amplified by RT-PCR with HTBI primers. TCRdb fed the multiplex PCR reads into MiXCR, producing one record per CDR3 protein. The table shows 650,000 to 800,000 distinct CDR3 sequences, with 45% occurring only once. Sequenced: peripheral blood or thyroid tissue (not recorded which). All receptors derive from an adult man with Graves' disease, either hyperthyroidism or ophthalmopathy (not recorded which).

The V call is TRBV12-3 or TRBV12-4, the J call TRBJ1-2; the D gene is possibly TRBD1 (5 bases). V dropped 3 bases and J dropped 10 bases, with 12 bases sitting between them. This CDR3 region has 12 residues. The CDR3 DNA reads TGTGCCAGCAGTTTTCAGGGTTCGGCCTACACCTTC. Amino acids: CASSFQGSAYTF.

V is TRBV20-1 and J is TRBJ2-5; 12 bases match TRBD2. The CDR3 spans 15 residues. The germline gives CDR1 DFQATT, CDR2 SNEGSKA (reference sequence). The V segment lost 4 bases and the J segment 5 bases; nucleotides outside the gene matches: 8. Here the CDR3 reads CSAIRLAGGPETQYF. The CDR3, as DNA: TGCAGTGCTATTCGGCTAGCGGGAGGGCCTGAGACCCAGTACTTC.

This rearrangement joins TRBV2 to TRBJ1-4; 12 nucleotides line up with TRBD1. V was clipped by 6 bases and J by 3 bases; unmatched bases: 5. The germline CDR1 and CDR2 sequences are SNHLY and FYNNEI. The CDR3 sequence is 16 residues long. CDR3 sequence reads: CASSSGQGAPNEKLFF. In nucleotides, the CDR3 is TGTGCCAGCAGCTCGGGACAGGGGGCGCCTAATGAAAAACTGTTTTTT.

The sample holds a few counts of this clonotype. V gene TRBV20-1 combines with J gene TRBJ1-6, with TRBD1 matching over 7 bases. The CDR3 extends over 14 amino acids. Germline V gene sequence: CDR1 DFQATT, CDR2 SNEGSKA (reference sequence). The J segment lost 5 bases and the V segment lost 6 bases, leaving 7 bases of the junction unmatched. The DNA of the CDR3 is TGCAGTGCAATGGGACAGCTACATAATTCACCCCTCCACTTT. Encoded protein: CSAMGQLHNSPLHF.